The 32 T cell receptor beta chains in this list originate from one sample, sequenced in a study of shared clonotypes between healthy human individuals. Sequenced by immunoSEQ multiplex PCR; TCRdb stores in-frame clones only, minus some. The repertoire holds a few million clones, with roughly 92% as singletons. The sample comprised naive CD4+ T cells sorted from blood. Subset defined: CD45RA+ positively selected. These receptors all stem from a man aged 18 to 29 in good health.

The chain links TRBV20-1 to TRBJ2-1, with D perhaps matching TRBD2 (5 bases). The CDR3 runs 11 residues. Trimming left V 2 bases short and J 10 bases short, with 9 bases between. Germline lookup yields CDR1 DFQATT and CDR2 SNEGSKA (reference sequence). This CDR3 is CSARLTGEQFF. The CDR3 DNA sequence: TGCAGTGCTAGACTGACGGGGGAGCAGTTCTTC.

This chain links TRBV7-9 with TRBJ2-5; 8 nucleotides agree with TRBD2. V gave up 6 bases and J gave up 4 bases; unmatched junction bases: 7. This CDR3 contains 14 residues. Germline-derived CDR1 and CDR2 are SEHNR and FQNEAQ (reference sequence). Here the CDR3 reads CASRERGGRETQYF. Here the CDR3 DNA reads TGTGCCAGCAGGGAACGGGGGGGCCGAGAGACCCAGTACTTC.

V is TRBV19 and J is TRBJ2-3; TRBD2 matches at 12 bases. Germline loops: CDR1 LNHDA, CDR2 SQIVND (reference sequence). This CDR3 spans 16 amino acids. Losses at the gene ends were 6 bases for V and 0 bases for J; bases not matched to a gene: 4. The CDR3 protein is CASRSSGGASTDTQYF. The CDR3 DNA reads TGTGCCAGTAGGTCTAGCGGGGGGGCTAGCACAGATACGCAGTATTTT.

The chain couples TRBV5-1 to TRBJ2-3; D is possibly TRBD2 (5 bases). Between the trimmed V and J ends, which lost 2 bases and 0 bases, there was a span of 7 bases. The germline V gene encodes CDR1 SGHRS and CDR2 YFSETQ. This CDR3 region has 14 residues. The DNA of the CDR3 is TGCGCCAGCAGCTTTCTAGCCAGCACAGATACGCAGTATTTT. Protein product: CASSFLASTDTQYF.

This CDR3 reads CASSESSGGYEQYF. The DNA of the CDR3 is TGCGCCAGCAGTGAAAGCAGCGGGGGCTACGAGCAGTACTTC. The chain joins TRBV10-2 to TRBJ2-7; 8 nucleotides match TRBD2. This CDR3 comprises 14 residues. J was trimmed by 3 bases and V by 3 bases; bases with no gene match: 4. Germline loops: CDR1 WSHSY, CDR2 SAAADI.

CDR3 in DNA: TGTGCCAGCTCACCACCAGGACGCCAAGAGGAAGCTTTCTTT. Protein product: CASSPPGRQEEAFF. The gene calls are TRBV18 and TRBJ1-1, with D unclear. This CDR3 comprises 14 residues. Germline V gene sequence: CDR1 KGHSH, CDR2 LQKENI. Trimming removed 0 bases from V and 8 bases from J, with 13 bases in between.

J is TRBJ1-5 and V is TRBV28; no definite D call. The CDR3 totals 14 residues. Germline CDR1 is MDHEN and CDR2 is SYDVKM. V was cut by 7 bases and J by 3 bases, with 13 bases left in between. The CDR3 protein is CASKDASSNQPQHF. In nucleotides, the CDR3 is TGTGCCAGCAAGGACGCGTCCTCCAATCAGCCCCAGCATTTT. The entire variable domain, with the rest obtained from reference TRBV28 and TRBJ1-5, is as follows: DVKVTQSSRYLVKRTGEKVFLECVQDMDHENMFWYRQDPGLGLRLIYFSYDVKMKEKGDIPEGYSVSREKKERFSLILESASTNQTSMYLCASKDASSNQPQHFGDGTRLSIL.

In the case of this clone: The same CDR3 also results from other DNA sequences found in this sample. The V gene is TRBV4-3, the J gene TRBJ2-2; a weak D match, TRBD2 (5 bases). The germline gives CDR1 LGHNA, CDR2 YSLEER. This CDR3 region has 15 residues. Trimming took off 0 bases at V and 4 bases at J, with 9 bases between the two ends. CDR3 in DNA: TGCGCCAGCAGCCAAGATCCGGGAACCACCGGGGAGCTGTTTTTT. The encoded protein is CASSQDPGTTGELFF.

This clone was counted once. The V call is TRBV29-1, the J call TRBJ2-7; possibly TRBD2 for D (6 bases). Deletions cut 8 bases from V and 3 bases from J, with 20 bases between. CDR1 is SQVTM and CDR2 is ANQGSEA in the germline V gene. This CDR3 is 14 amino acids long. The CDR3 bases are TGCAGCCCAGGACTATCCAAGCCGGACTACGAGCAGTACTTC. This codes for CSPGLSKPDYEQYF.

The rearrangement uses TRBV11-2 and TRBJ2-7; D is unclear. The CDR3 totals 15 residues. Looked up from germline, CDR1 is SGHAT and CDR2 is FQNNGV. Trimming removed 1 base at V and 5 bases at J, with 15 bases between. The CDR3 bases are TGTGCCAGCAGCTTAGTCTCCTCACAAGGCGACGAGCAGTACTTC. Protein product: CASSLVSSQGDEQYF.

The V gene is TRBV27, the J gene TRBJ2-3; 7 nucleotides line up with TRBD2. V trimming: 0 bases; J trimming: 0 bases; junction bases outside the gene matches: 6. This CDR3 region has 17 residues. Germline V gives CDR1 MNHEY, CDR2 SMNVEV (reference sequence). Here the CDR3 DNA reads TGTGCCAGCAGTTTATCGATTCCTAGCGGCAGCACAGATACGCAGTATTTT. Translation: CASSLSIPSGSTDTQYF.

The genes are TRBV6-1 and TRBJ1-5, with D perhaps TRBD1 (5 bases). The CDR3 has 15 residues. CDR1 MNHNS and CDR2 SASEGT come from the germline V gene. V lost 1 base and J lost 4, with 11 bases in between. Here the CDR3 reads CASSEGTIGNQPQHF. The CDR3 DNA reads as TGTGCCAGCAGTGAAGGGACAATCGGGAATCAGCCCCAGCATTTT.

This clone was counted between two and nine times. The V gene is TRBV12-5, the J gene TRBJ1-2; D remains ambiguous. CDR1 is LGHNT, CDR2 FRNRAP, per germline. V shed 6 bases and J shed 5 bases, with 7 bases lying between them. The CDR3 extends over 11 amino acids. CDR3 sequence: CASGDGYGYTF. The DNA for the CDR3 is TGTGCTAGTGGGGATGGTTATGGCTACACCTTC.

The chain carries TRBV2 and TRBJ1-4; D gene ambiguous. The V gene lost 8 bases and the J gene lost 8 bases, with 15 bases spanning the gap. The length of the CDR3 is 13 residues. Germline CDR1 and CDR2: SNHLY and FYNNEI. The CDR3 region has the DNA TGTGCCAGCGCGGAGAGGGTACGGGAAAAACTGTTTTTT. It encodes CASAERVREKLFF.

The rearrangement joins TRBV6-6 to TRBJ2-5; possible D gene TRBD1, 5 bases. Germline-derived CDR1 and CDR2 are MNHNY and SVGAGI (reference sequence). Trimming pared 5 bases from V and 2 bases from J, leaving 15 bases between. CDR3 length: 15 residues. The CDR3 reads CASSPPRDRQETQYF. Written as DNA, the CDR3 is TGTGCCAGCAGTCCCCCTAGAGACAGACAAGAGACCCAGTACTTC.

V usage is TRBV28 and J usage is TRBJ2-1; possibly TRBD1 for D (5 bases). The CDR3 has 13 amino acids. V dropped 6 bases and J dropped 7 bases, with 13 bases sitting between them. Per the germline V gene, CDR1 is MDHEN and CDR2 is SYDVKM. CDR3 protein: CASSSRVPNEQFF. The CDR3 bases are TGTGCCAGCAGCAGCAGGGTTCCGAATGAGCAGTTCTTC.

This clone occurred once. This chain links TRBV7-2 with TRBJ1-1; D gene ambiguous. Trimming left V 0 bases short and J 1 base short, with 9 bases between. Germline loops: CDR1 SGHTA, CDR2 FQGNSA. The CDR3 runs to 15 residues. The CDR3 loop reads CASSLAGGKNTEAFF. CDR3 coding DNA: TGTGCCAGCAGCTTAGCTGGCGGAAAGAACACTGAAGCTTTCTTT.

In this sample, this clone turned up once. V gene TRBV4-1 combines with J gene TRBJ2-5; the D gene could be TRBD1 or TRBD2 (5 bases each). V gave up 1 base and J gave up 5 bases, with 14 bases separating them. Germline CDR1 and CDR2: MGHRA and YSYEKL. The CDR3 runs 15 residues. In nucleotides, the CDR3 is TGCGCCAGCAGCCAAGCTAACGGGGCCCAGGAGACCCAGTACTTC. Encoded protein: CASSQANGAQETQYF.

V usage is TRBV10-1 and J usage is TRBJ1-1; D remains ambiguous. Germline V lookup: CDR1 WNHNN, CDR2 SYGVQD (reference sequence). CDR3 length: 13 amino acids. Trimming left V 5 bases short and J 5 bases short, with 12 bases between. The CDR3 DNA reads as TGCGCCAGCAGTTTCCACGGGATAACTGAAGCTTTCTTT. This translates into CASSFHGITEAFF.

The chain uses TRBV10-3 and TRBJ2-7, with a tentative D call TRBD1 (6 bases). CDR1 ENHRY and CDR2 SYGVKD come from the germline V gene. V was clipped by 6 bases and J by 7 bases, with 10 bases between them. This CDR3 is built from 11 residues. CDR3 region: CAISRTEEQYF. In DNA form, the CDR3 reads TGTGCCATCAGCCGGACAGAAGAGCAGTACTTC.

V usage is TRBV5-1 and J usage is TRBJ2-1; tentative D call: TRBD2 (7 bases). V lost 2 bases and J lost 5, with 14 bases in between. The CDR3 has 15 residues. In germline, CDR1 is SGHRS, CDR2 YFSETQ. The CDR3 sequence: CASSFGGANNNEQFF. For the CDR3, the DNA is TGCGCCAGCAGCTTTGGGGGGGCCAACAACAATGAGCAGTTCTTC.

As concerns this clone: This sample includes further DNA sequences coding for the same CDR3. The chain carries TRBV18 and TRBJ1-1, with D perhaps matching TRBD1 (5 bases). The CDR3 has 15 residues. V lost 3 bases and J 1 base, leaving 12 bases between the germline ends. Germline CDR1 and CDR2: KGHSH and LQKENI. The CDR3 nucleotides read TGTGCCAGCTCACCTTCCGGTGGGGGGAACACTGAAGCTTTCTTT. This gives the protein CASSPSGGGNTEAFF.

The V and J genes are TRBV6-1 and TRBJ2-7; 9 positions agree with TRBD2. V shed 4 bases, J shed 0 bases, and the junction held 10 bases outside the gene matches. The germline CDR1 and CDR2 sequences are MNHNS and SASEGT. CDR3 length equals 17 residues. CDR3 protein: CASSAAGGEGSSYEQYF. CDR3 nucleotides: TGTGCCAGCAGTGCCGCGGGGGGGGAGGGCAGCTCCTACGAGCAGTACTTC.

Concerning this clone: Distinct nucleotide sequences in the sample also encode this CDR3. The chain couples TRBV10-3 to TRBJ1-1, with TRBD1 as a possible D gene (5 bases). The CDR3 extends over 11 amino acids. CDR1 and CDR2 (germline): ENHRY, SYGVKD. Trimming took 10 bases from V and 1 from J, leaving 7 bases between them. The CDR3 sequence: CATRENTEAFF. DNA for the CDR3: TGTGCCACCAGGGAGAACACTGAAGCTTTCTTT.

The genes are TRBV9 and TRBJ2-5, with TRBD1 matching over 8 bases. This CDR3 has 17 residues. Germline CDR1 is SGDLS and CDR2 is YYNGEE. J gave up 0 bases and V 2 bases, and 9 bases lay outside the gene matches. CDR3 in DNA: TGTGCCAGCAGCGTCCAGGGGGCGGTGATGTACCAAGAGACCCAGTACTTC. Translation gives CASSVQGAVMYQETQYF. The entire variable domain, with the rest obtained from reference TRBV9 and TRBJ2-5, is as follows: DSGVTQTPKHLITATGQRVTLRCSPRSGDLSVYWYQQSLDQGLQFLIQYYNGEERAKGNILERFSAQQFPDLHSELNLSSLELGDSALYFCASSVQGAVMYQETQYFGPGTRLLVL.

The rearrangement joins TRBV7-2 to TRBJ2-1; D possibly matches TRBD1 or TRBD2 (5 bases each). The germline V gene has CDR1 SGHTA and CDR2 FQGNSA. CDR3 length: 14 amino acids. V lost 2 bases to trimming and J lost 7 bases, with 12 bases between them. CDR3 nucleotide sequence: TGTGCCAGCAGCTTACGGACCGGGGCAAATGAGCAGTTCTTC. Protein: CASSLRTGANEQFF.

This clone was detected once. This chain connects TRBV6-5 to TRBJ2-7, with D tentatively TRBD1 (6 bases). This CDR3 has 13 residues. Per the germline V gene, CDR1 is MNHEY and CDR2 is SVGAGI. With 7 bases removed from V and 6 bases from J, the gap between germline ends came to 16 bases. The CDR3 bases are TGTGCCAGCAATACCGGGACACCCATCGAGCAGTACTTC. It encodes CASNTGTPIEQYF.

The gene calls are TRBV5-4 and TRBJ1-6; possibly TRBD1 for D (5 bases). The germline V and J ends were trimmed by 5 bases and 7 bases, with 13 bases remaining between them. CDR1 and CDR2 (germline): SGHNT, YYREEE (reference sequence). This CDR3 has 14 residues. CDR3 DNA: TGTGCCAGCAGAAACCCCGGGACGAATTCACCCCTCCACTTT. This sequence encodes CASRNPGTNSPLHF.

V and J are TRBV10-1 and TRBJ2-2; perhaps TRBD2 as D (5 bases). The CDR3 contains 16 residues. In germline, CDR1 is WNHNN, CDR2 SYGVQD (reference sequence). The V gene lost 0 bases and the J gene lost 6 bases, with 14 bases spanning the gap. CDR3 region: CASSESIGLMPGELFF. In nucleotides, the CDR3 is TGCGCCAGCAGTGAGTCAATTGGACTGATGCCCGGGGAGCTGTTTTTT.

The chain carries TRBV11-2 and TRBJ2-1; possible D gene TRBD2, 6 bases. This CDR3 spans 15 amino acids. Between the trimmed V and J ends, which lost 5 bases and 0 bases, there was a span of 11 bases. CDR1 is SGHAT and CDR2 is FQNNGV in the germline V gene. For the CDR3, the DNA is TGTGCCAGCAGCGCTGTAGCGGCCTCCTACAATGAGCAGTTCTTC. This translates into CASSAVAASYNEQFF.

The J gene is TRBJ1-2, the V gene TRBV6-5; 7 positions match TRBD1. Looked up from germline, CDR1 is MNHEY and CDR2 is SVGAGI. This CDR3 has 15 amino acids. V lost 4 bases, J lost 8 bases, and 13 bases stayed unmatched. CDR3 region: CASSLGGGGARGYTF. As DNA, the CDR3 is TGTGCCAGCAGTTTAGGCGGAGGGGGCGCCCGGGGCTACACCTTC.

J is TRBJ2-7 and V is TRBV6-5; D gene unclear. CDR1 and CDR2 from the germline V gene are MNHEY and SVGAGI. Trimming shortened V by 6 bases and J by 3 bases, and 15 bases separated the two germline ends. There are 14 residues in the CDR3. CDR3 amino acids: CASRDLDGDYEQYF. The CDR3 nucleotides are TGTGCCAGCAGGGACCTGGACGGAGACTACGAGCAGTACTTC.